The 14 T cell receptor beta chains below all came from one sample that was sequenced in a study of siplizumab effects on memory and regulatory T cells. Measured with immunoSEQ multiplex PCR; TCRdb has only the in-frame clones, and not every one. Of over 80,000 clones in the sample, 85% to 95% were seen once. Source material: non-Treg CD4+ T cells sorted from blood. These receptors all come from a human donor in good health.

Remarks on this clone: Compared with germline, one end of the junction differs, possibly owing to a read error. The chain joins TRBV11-2 to TRBJ2-2; tentative D call: TRBD2 (5 bases). CDR1 and CDR2 (germline): SGHAT, FQNNGV. The CDR3 length is 15 residues. As DNA, the CDR3 is TGTACCAGCGGCCGGACCTACCCGAACACCGGGGAGCTGTTTTTT. It codes for CTSGRTYPNTGELFF.

This clone was observed once. This sequence joins TRBV30 and TRBJ2-3; 8 bases map to TRBD1. CDR1 is GTSNPN, CDR2 SVGIG, per germline (reference sequence). The CDR3 has 15 residues. V lost 3 bases to trimming and J lost 0 bases; unmatched junction nucleotides: 5. CDR3 bases: TGTGCCTGGAGCCCTCAGGGGGCTAGCACAGATACGCAGTATTTT. The encoded protein is CAWSPQGASTDTQYF.

This sequence joins TRBV5-1 and TRBJ2-3; D perhaps matches TRBD2 (6 bases). The CDR3 extends over 12 amino acids. Germline V gene lookup returns CDR1 SGHRS and CDR2 YFSETQ. Trimming took off 4 bases at V and 6 bases at J, with 9 bases between the two ends. The CDR3 DNA follows: TGCGCCAGCAGCGGGACTCTCGATACGCAGTATTTT. Amino acid sequence: CASSGTLDTQYF. Combining the CDR3 with reference TRBV5-1 and TRBJ2-3 gives the whole variable domain KAGVTQTPRYLIKTRGQQVTLSCSPISGHRSVSWYQQTPGQGLQFLFEYFSETQRNKGNFPGRFSGRQFSNSRSEMNVSTLELGDSALYLCASSGTLDTQYFGPGTRLTVL.

The chain employs TRBV6-5 and TRBJ2-3, with TRBD1 matching 9 bases. CDR3 length: 14 amino acids. After removal of 10 bases from V and 2 bases from J, the junction contained 7 bases not matched to a gene. Germline V gene lookup returns CDR1 MNHEY and CDR2 SVGAGI. In DNA, the CDR3 is TGTGCCACCGGCCGGGACAGGGACACAGATACGCAGTATTTT. Encoded protein: CATGRDRDTDTQYF.

The V and J genes are TRBV19 and TRBJ2-1; D perhaps matches TRBD1 (6 bases). Per germline, CDR1 LNHDA and CDR2 SQIVND (reference sequence). The CDR3 spans 15 residues. V shed 8 bases and J shed 0 bases, with 14 bases lying between them. CDR3: CASRPDRSSYNEQFF. The CDR3 bases are TGTGCCAGTCGTCCCGACAGGTCCTCCTACAATGAGCAGTTCTTC.

The genes are TRBV6-5 and TRBJ1-4; the D is unclear. V lost 5 bases and J lost 3, with 4 bases in between. The CDR3 runs 12 residues. CDR1 MNHEY and CDR2 SVGAGI come from the germline V gene. The CDR3, as DNA: TGTGCCAGCAGTCGGTCTAATGAAAAACTGTTTTTT. Amino acids: CASSRSNEKLFF.

The V call is TRBV18, the J call TRBJ2-7; 7 bases map to TRBD2. There are 14 residues in the CDR3. Germline V gives CDR1 KGHSH, CDR2 LQKENI. V shed 2 bases and J 4 bases; nucleotides not matched to a gene: 5. CDR3 nucleotide sequence: TGTGCCAGCTCACCAGATTCCGGGGGGTACGAGCAGTACTTC. This translates into CASSPDSGGYEQYF.

V is TRBV7-3 and J is TRBJ1-1; D is undetermined. V lost 5 bases and J 1 base, leaving 11 bases between the germline ends. Germline CDR1 is SGHTA and CDR2 is FQGTGA. The CDR3 is 14 amino acids. The CDR3 is CASSLISGNTEAFF. The CDR3 bases are TGTGCCAGCAGCCTCATTTCCGGGAACACTGAAGCTTTCTTT.

This chain connects TRBV10-2 to TRBJ2-5; D is possibly TRBD1 (6 bases). This CDR3 spans 14 amino acids. Per the germline V gene, CDR1 is WSHSY and CDR2 is SAAADI. Trimming pared 1 base from V and 6 bases from J, leaving 12 bases between. The CDR3 sequence is CASSEFAGDQTQYF. CDR3 nucleotides: TGCGCCAGCAGTGAGTTTGCAGGGGATCAGACCCAGTACTTC.

In its sample, this clone was seen once. This chain connects TRBV7-9 to TRBJ1-2; tentatively, D is TRBD1 (5 bases). Germline assignment: CDR1 SEHNR and CDR2 FQNEAQ (reference sequence). The CDR3 covers 16 residues. V lost 1 base, J lost 4 bases, and 16 bases lay in between. The CDR3 spells CASSLDPRGTGYGYTF. The CDR3, as DNA: TGTGCCAGCAGCTTAGACCCACGCGGGACCGGCTATGGCTACACCTTC.

J is TRBJ1-2 and V is TRBV27; no definite D call. Trimming stripped 7 bases from V and 6 bases from J, with 12 bases between. The V gene's germline CDR1 is MNHEY and CDR2 SMNVEV (reference sequence). This CDR3 has 12 amino acids. The CDR3 region is CASITYSDGYTF. The DNA for the CDR3 is TGTGCCAGCATCACGTACTCGGATGGCTACACCTTC.

This chain uses TRBV6-4 with TRBJ2-5; 8 bases map to TRBD2. Trimming at V came to 0 bases and at J to 2 bases, leaving 5 bases not matched to a gene. This CDR3 has 16 residues. CDR1 MRHNA and CDR2 SNTAGT come from the germline V gene. The CDR3 coding sequence is TGTGCCAGCAGTGACTCGAGCGGGAGTGGGCAAGAGACCCAGTACTTC. It yields the protein CASSDSSGSGQETQYF.

This clone appeared a few times. This sequence joins TRBV19 and TRBJ1-1; D not resolved. The CDR3 totals 11 residues. Per the germline V gene, CDR1 is LNHDA and CDR2 is SQIVND (reference sequence). V was trimmed by 1 base and J by 7 bases, leaving 4 bases between them. The CDR3 protein is CASSIAREAFF. The CDR3 DNA is TGTGCCAGTAGTATAGCCCGTGAAGCTTTCTTT.

This clone was counted a single time. The gene calls are TRBV15 and TRBJ2-5; D is unresolved. Germline values: CDR1 LNHNV, CDR2 YYDKDF (reference sequence). The V end was cut by 2 bases, the J end by 4 bases, with 11 bases between. The CDR3 sequence is 14 residues long. The CDR3 here is CATSRPSDGETQYF. The CDR3 nucleotides read TGTGCCACCAGCAGACCCTCGGACGGAGAGACCCAGTACTTC.